A single sample is the source of the 25 T cell receptor beta chains below, sequenced in a study of T cells in Graves' hyperthyroidism and ophthalmopathy. RNA transcripts provided the source from which TCR beta CDR3 regions were amplified. The TCR CDR3 first-round RT-PCR relied on the HTBI primer set. Each CDR3 protein is one row after TCRdb ran MiXCR on the multiplex PCR reads. The data hold around 280,000 distinct CDR3 sequences, with approximately 12% observed a single time. Sequences were obtained from blood. Receptors were obtained from a woman aged 25 to 45 with Graves' hyperthyroidism that later progressed to Graves' ophthalmopathy.

The table lists this clonotype with a few counts. The V and J genes are TRBV7-8 and TRBJ1-1; maybe TRBD1 (6 bases). The germline V and J ends were trimmed by 5 bases and 6 bases, with 10 bases remaining between them. The CDR3 runs 12 residues. Germline CDR1 SGHVS, CDR2 FQNEAQ. The CDR3 bases are TGTGCCAGCAGCCCCAGGACAGCTGAAGCTTTCTTT. This codes for CASSPRTAEAFF. The full variable domain, in which reference TRBV7-8 and TRBJ1-1 provide the parts outside the CDR3, is GAGVSQSPRYKVAKRGQDVALRCDPISGHVSLFWYQQALGQGPEFLTYFQNEAQLDKSGLPSDRFFAERPEGSVSTLKIQRTQQEDSAVYLCASSPRTAEAFFGQGTRLTVV.

Ten or more counts support this clonotype. The chain carries TRBV15 and TRBJ2-5; 12 bases are shared with TRBD2. This CDR3 contains 15 residues. With V trimmed by 5 bases and J by 5 bases, 6 bases remained unmatched. CDR1 and CDR2 (germline): LNHNV, YYDKDF (reference sequence). The CDR3 sequence: CATSRTSGMPETQYF. The CDR3 DNA is TGTGCCACCAGCCGGACTAGCGGGATGCCGGAGACCCAGTACTTC.

This clonotype has more than one count but fewer than ten. The V and J genes are TRBV19 and TRBJ2-7, with 12 nucleotides matching TRBD2. The trim removed 4 bases at V and 4 bases at J, leaving 5 bases unmatched. The germline V gene has CDR1 LNHDA and CDR2 SQIVND (reference sequence). This CDR3 region has 15 residues. The DNA of the CDR3 is TGTGCCAGTAGTAGTAGGACTAGCGGGGATTACGAGCAGTACTTC. Translated: CASSSRTSGDYEQYF.

This clonotype was counted many times. The chain uses TRBV20-1 and TRBJ1-5; 8 bases align to TRBD1. CDR1 DFQATT and CDR2 SNEGSKA come from the germline V gene (reference sequence). The CDR3 runs 14 residues. The junction had 8 bases not matched to a gene; V was cut back by 6 bases and J by 4 bases. The chain's CDR3 is CSAPNRGDNQPQHF. The CDR3 coding sequence is TGCAGTGCGCCTAACAGGGGGGATAATCAGCCCCAGCATTTT.

This clonotype was detected only a few times. V gene TRBV4-3 combines with J gene TRBJ2-7; tentatively, D is TRBD2 (6 bases). V lost 1 base to trimming and J lost 6 bases, with 13 bases between them. Germline V gene data show CDR1 as LGHNA and CDR2 as YSLEER. This CDR3 has 14 residues. The CDR3 DNA reads TGCGCCAGCAGCCAAGTTAGACTAGGAGGCGAGCAGTACTTC. Protein sequence: CASSQVRLGGEQYF.

This clonotype was observed many times. The rearrangement uses TRBV28 and TRBJ1-2; maybe TRBD1 (6 bases). The CDR3 loop spans 14 amino acids. From germline, CDR1 is MDHEN and CDR2 SYDVKM. Between the trimmed V and J ends, which lost 3 bases and 8 bases, there was a span of 16 bases. The CDR3 protein is CASSLGHSKGGYTF. The CDR3 region has the DNA TGTGCCAGCAGTTTGGGACACTCAAAGGGGGGCTACACCTTC.

The chain carries TRBV7-3 and TRBJ2-3; D is tentatively TRBD1 or TRBD2 (5 bases each). The CDR3 totals 15 residues. The V gene's germline CDR1 is SGHTA and CDR2 FQGTGA. V gave up 0 bases and J gave up 4 bases, with 11 bases separating them. CDR3 sequence reads: CASSLTGEPSDTQYF. The CDR3 DNA follows: TGTGCCAGCAGCTTAACGGGGGAACCATCAGATACGCAGTATTTT.

Ten or more counts support this clonotype. The J gene is TRBJ2-7, the V gene TRBV19; a weak D match, TRBD2 (6 bases). Germline V gene sequence: CDR1 LNHDA, CDR2 SQIVND (reference sequence). This CDR3 has 13 amino acids. With 5 bases removed from V and 3 bases from J, the gap between germline ends came to 11 bases. In DNA form, the CDR3 reads TGTGCCAGTAGTCCGGGACTTCTCTACGAGCAGTACTTC. Its protein product is CASSPGLLYEQYF.

A few counts support this clonotype. The chain recombines TRBV28 with TRBJ2-1; 7 bases align to TRBD2. Germline V gene lookup returns CDR1 MDHEN and CDR2 SYDVKM. CDR3 length equals 14 residues. The V gene end was trimmed by 3 bases and the J gene end by 6 bases; junction bases not matched to a gene: 5. The DNA for the CDR3 is TGTGCCAGCAGTTTGGGGGGGGAGGTCAATGAGCAGTTCTTC. Translating it yields CASSLGGEVNEQFF. The full variable domain, completed using reference TRBV28 and TRBJ2-1, is DVKVTQSSRYLVKRTGEKVFLECVQDMDHENMFWYRQDPGLGLRLIYFSYDVKMKEKGDIPEGYSVSREKKERFSLILESASTNQTSMYLCASSLGGEVNEQFFGPGTRLTVL.

This clonotype was observed at least ten times. The V call is TRBV2, the J call TRBJ2-3; 7 positions match TRBD2. Germline assignment: CDR1 SNHLY and CDR2 FYNNEI. The CDR3 is made up of 16 amino acids. V trimming: 5 bases; J trimming: 5 bases; junction bases outside the gene matches: 13. The CDR3 region has the DNA TGTGCCAGCAGTCTCCGGGGAGGGCGGGTAGAAGATACGCAGTATTTT. Protein: CASSLRGGRVEDTQYF.

This clonotype was counted many times. The rearrangement joins TRBV20-1 to TRBJ2-3; D gene unclear. The V end lost 1 base, the J end lost 4 bases, and 6 bases lay between the germline ends. The CDR3 sequence is 12 residues long. CDR1 is DFQATT and CDR2 is SNEGSKA in the germline V gene (reference sequence). The CDR3 nucleotides are TGCAGTGCTAGAGCAATCGCAGATACGCAGTATTTT. Amino acid sequence: CSARAIADTQYF.

In this sample, this clonotype turned up a few times. This rearrangement joins TRBV7-3 to TRBJ2-7; D uncertain. Germline assignment: CDR1 SGHTA and CDR2 FQGTGA. The CDR3 has 12 amino acids. The V gene lost 5 bases and the J gene lost 6 bases, with 11 bases spanning the gap. For the CDR3, the DNA is TGTGCCAGCAGCGACCGGATAGGCGAGCAGTACTTC. Its translation is CASSDRIGEQYF.

Concerning this clonotype itself: This may be a read error, as it is one base from a much larger clone. This chain joins TRBV10-3 and TRBJ1-1; D ambiguous. V was cut by 4 bases and J by 4 bases, with 10 bases left in between. The CDR3 has 13 amino acids. Germline V gene data show CDR1 as ENHRY and CDR2 as SYGVKD. The CDR3 nucleotides read TGTGCCATCAGTGGGCCGGGGAGCACTGAAGCTTTCTTT. Residues: CAISGPGSTEAFF.

The table lists this clonotype with many counts. The chain has TRBV4-3 and TRBJ1-2, with a tentative D call TRBD1 (6 bases). Between the trimmed V and J ends, which lost 0 bases and 6 bases, there was a span of 14 bases. CDR1 and CDR2 (germline): LGHNA, YSLEER. The CDR3 is 15 amino acids. The CDR3 DNA is TGCGCCAGCAGCCAAGATAGGGCAGGGGAAGATGGCTACACCTTC. Protein product: CASSQDRAGEDGYTF.

Points on this clonotype: This may be a read error: a much more frequent sequence differs by one nucleotide. Likely a read error: the CDR3 ends without its conserved phenylalanine or tryptophan. The rearrangement links TRBV28 to TRBJ1-5, with D unresolved. The V gene lost 6 bases and the J gene lost 6 bases, with 15 bases spanning the gap. Germline V gene sequence: CDR1 MDHEN, CDR2 SYDVKM. This CDR3 is built from 14 residues. The CDR3 DNA is TGTGCCAGCAGCCCCGCGGTAGTTGCTCAGCCCCAGCATTCT. It encodes CASSPAVVAQPQHS.

There are many counts of this clonotype. This chain joins TRBV3-1 and TRBJ2-7; TRBD2 aligns across 10 bases. The germline CDR1 and CDR2 sequences are LGHDT and YNNKEL (reference sequence). Trimming took 4 bases from V and 6 from J; bases not matched to a gene: 9. The CDR3 consists of 15 residues. For the CDR3, the DNA is TGTGCCAGCAGCCCGTTCCTAGCGGGAGCTGGCGAGCAGTACTTC. This sequence encodes CASSPFLAGAGEQYF.

For this clonotype: Given a much more abundant clone one base away, this may be a read error. Without the conserved terminal phenylalanine or tryptophan, this CDR3 likely stems from a read error. The J gene is TRBJ2-7, the V gene TRBV18; 8 bases map to TRBD2. The CDR3 spans 16 residues. The junction had 13 bases not matched to a gene; V was cut back by 3 bases and J by 6 bases. The germline V gene encodes CDR1 KGHSH and CDR2 LQKENI. CDR3 in amino acids: CASSPALAGSYPEQYL. The CDR3 nucleotides read TGTGCCAGCTCACCTGCTTTAGCGGGATCGTATCCCGAGCAGTACCTC.

There are many counts of this clonotype. This chain links TRBV28 with TRBJ2-7, with D perhaps being TRBD1 or TRBD2 (5 bases each). The germline gives CDR1 MDHEN, CDR2 SYDVKM. With 6 bases removed from V and 7 bases from J, the gap between germline ends came to 13 bases. This CDR3 is built from 12 residues. For the CDR3, the DNA is TGTGCCAGCAGCCTACTAGAGGGGGAGCAGTACTTC. Translating it yields CASSLLEGEQYF.

There are many counts of this clonotype. The gene calls are TRBV4-3 and TRBJ1-5; D is uncertain. This CDR3 has 15 residues. Germline lookup yields CDR1 LGHNA and CDR2 YSLEER. V was trimmed by 0 bases and J by 9 bases, leaving 15 bases between them. The CDR3, as DNA: TGCGCCAGCAGCCAAGATCTAACCTTGCTCTCGCCCCAGCATTTT. This gives the protein CASSQDLTLLSPQHF.

This clonotype was detected ten times or more. The chain joins TRBV28 to TRBJ2-2; 7 nucleotides match TRBD2. CDR1 MDHEN and CDR2 SYDVKM come from the germline V gene. The CDR3 sequence is 15 residues long. Germline trimming cut 4 bases from V and 7 bases from J; bases unmatched to any gene: 9. CDR3 sequence: CASSSAGVEGGELFF. CDR3 DNA sequence: TGTGCCAGCAGTTCGGCGGGAGTCGAGGGCGGGGAGCTGTTTTTT.

The chain carries TRBV6-1 and TRBJ1-5; maybe TRBD1 (6 bases). The germline V and J ends were trimmed by 6 bases and 5 bases, with 14 bases remaining between them. The CDR3 loop spans 14 amino acids. Germline assignment: CDR1 MNHNS and CDR2 SASEGT. The CDR3 coding sequence is TGTGCCAGCAGAGGGGGGGGGGACGATCAGCCCCAGCATTTT. Encoded protein: CASRGGGDDQPQHF.

This clonotype was counted many times. The chain links TRBV5-1 to TRBJ1-1; D is ambiguous. The V end lost 2 bases, the J end lost 0 bases, and 14 bases lay between the germline ends. CDR1 and CDR2 (germline): SGHRS, YFSETQ. The CDR3 covers 16 residues. For the CDR3, the DNA is TGCGCCAGCAGCTTACCTTCGGGCGACATGAACACTGAAGCTTTCTTT. This encodes CASSLPSGDMNTEAFF. The entire variable domain, with the rest obtained from reference TRBV5-1 and TRBJ1-1, is as follows: KAGVTQTPRYLIKTRGQQVTLSCSPISGHRSVSWYQQTPGQGLQFLFEYFSETQRNKGNFPGRFSGRQFSNSRSEMNVSTLELGDSALYLCASSLPSGDMNTEAFFGQGTRLTVV.

This clonotype was counted at least ten times. The chain is built from TRBV20-1 and TRBJ2-5; a weak D match, TRBD1 (6 bases). Trimming took 0 bases from V and 5 from J, leaving 19 bases between them. CDR1 DFQATT and CDR2 SNEGSKA come from the germline V gene (reference sequence). The CDR3 length is 16 residues. The CDR3 here is CSARDYVGGLGETQYF. The CDR3 DNA reads TGCAGTGCTAGAGATTATGTAGGGGGTCTAGGGGAGACCCAGTACTTC.

Only a few counts were recorded for this clonotype. The gene calls are TRBV19 and TRBJ2-1; D is unresolved. CDR3 length equals 13 residues. Between the trimmed V and J ends, which lost 1 base and 7 bases, there was a span of 8 bases. Looked up from germline, CDR1 is LNHDA and CDR2 is SQIVND (reference sequence). CDR3 residues: CASSIGVSNEQFF. The CDR3 DNA follows: TGTGCCAGTAGTATAGGTGTGTCGAATGAGCAGTTCTTC. The full variable domain, completed using reference TRBV19 and TRBJ2-1, is DGGITQSPKYLFRKEGQNVTLSCEQNLNHDAMYWYRQDPGQGLRLIYYSQIVNDFQKGDIAEGYSVSREKKESFPLTVTSAQKNPTAFYLCASSIGVSNEQFFGPGTRLTVL.

This clonotype was counted a few times. The V gene is TRBV27, the J gene TRBJ2-1; D unclear. Trimming took 1 base from V and 6 from J, leaving 7 bases between them. Germline V gene lookup returns CDR1 MNHEY and CDR2 SMNVEV (reference sequence). The CDR3 sequence is 13 residues long. CDR3 loop: CASSLFSVNEQFF. CDR3 coding DNA: TGTGCCAGCAGTTTATTCTCGGTCAATGAGCAGTTCTTC.